One and the same sample provided the 3 T cell receptor beta chains below, sequenced in a study of T cells in Graves' hyperthyroidism and ophthalmopathy. The source material, RNA transcripts, was used to amplify TCR beta CDR3 regions. The HTBI primer set drove a first-round RT-PCR of the TCR CDR3. TCRdb independently ran MiXCR on the multiplex PCR reads; one entry per CDR3 protein. The sample has 500,000 to 600,000 distinct CDR3 sequences, around 50% seen once. The source material was peripheral blood or thyroid tissue (not recorded which). These receptors were collected from an adult woman with Graves' disease, either hyperthyroidism or ophthalmopathy (not recorded which).

Written as DNA, the CDR3 is TGCGCCAGCAGCTTCGAATCCGGGGGCGAGCAGTACTTC. Translated, it gives CASSFESGGEQYF. The chain employs TRBV5-1 and TRBJ2-7; a weak D match, TRBD2 (6 bases). The ends were cut back, 2 bases at V and 6 bases at J, with 12 bases in the middle. The CDR3 contains 13 residues. Germline V gene sequence: CDR1 SGHRS, CDR2 YFSETQ.

The V and J genes are TRBV13 and TRBJ2-7; 14 bases map to TRBD2. The CDR3 sequence is 15 residues long. J gave up 4 bases and V 6 bases, and 5 bases lay outside the gene matches. Germline CDR1 is PRHDT and CDR2 is FYEKMQ (reference sequence). CDR3 coding DNA: TGTGCCAGCAGTGCTAGACTAGCGGGAGGGTACGAGCAGTACTTC. It specifies CASSARLAGGYEQYF.

In the case of this clonotype: A much larger clone lies a single base off, so this may be a read error. The V and J genes are TRBV2 and TRBJ1-4; no definite D call. V lost 6 bases, J lost 0 bases, and 11 bases lay in between. The CDR3 runs 15 residues. Germline V gene lookup returns CDR1 SNHLY and CDR2 FYNNEI. The CDR3 sequence: CASRPSDATNEKLFF. In nucleotides, the CDR3 is TGTGCCAGCAGACCTTCAGATGCAACTAATGAAAAACTGTTTTTT.